This T cell receptor beta chain originates from a study of radiotherapy plus CTLA-4 blockade in lung cancer. About the research overall: Objective responses arose in 18% of patients, and approximately 30% experienced disease control.

Germline CDR1 is SGDLS and CDR2 is YYNGEE. The CDR3 has 15 residues. Trimming shortened V by 4 bases and J by 6 bases, and 16 bases separated the two germline ends. Study-level findings and limits: The authors reported that early blood T cell clone dynamics, with interferon-beta, best predicted response. Clones of tumor-derived TCRs expanded in blood after radiotherapy plus ipilimumab.

Each patient with chemo-refractory metastatic non-small-cell lung cancer was treated with focal radiation plus CTLA-4 blockade using ipilimumab. With respect to this clone: Its matching antigen is unknown.

This table comes from immunoSEQ multiplex PCR, and its TCRdb copy is limited to in-frame clones, with some not included. The sample carries 83,000 or so clones, around four fifths recorded once. The receptor was derived from a human donor with non-small cell lung cancer who had stable disease on radiotherapy plus ipilimumab. The chain employs TRBV9 and TRBJ2-2, with a possible D match to TRBD1 (6 bases). The sample in question was peripheral blood, obtained from a patient treated with radiotherapy plus ipilimumab. The CDR3 here is CASSSRDISSGELFF. As DNA, the CDR3 is TGTGCCAGCAGCTCCCGGGACATCTCCTCCGGGGAGCTGTTTTTT.